Described below is a single T cell receptor beta chain sequence and its context. Germline V lookup: CDR1 DFQATT, CDR2 SNEGSKA (reference sequence). The V and J ends lost 3 bases and 3 bases, in that order; junction bases with no gene match: 5. The CDR3 sequence is 14 residues long. The data are from a study of blood T cell repertoires in COVID-19. Study-level information: Both acute and convalescent COVID-19 samples were obtained from the United States, Italy and Spain. The cDNA or gDNA used as material had been derived from T cells, B-cell-depleted T cells, or PBMCs.

For recovered donors of Cohort 3, there were two negative PCRs, clearance, or symptom resolution. TCRdb's copy holds only in-frame clones and misses some; the assay was immunoSEQ multiplex PCR. The sample records about 280,000 clones, approximately 85% being singletons. Input material: PBMCs or T cells enriched from blood (not recorded which). This receptor was taken from a woman in her twenties or thirties who had recovered from COVID-19. J is TRBJ2-1 and V is TRBV20-1; 7 bases are a match to TRBD2. This chain's CDR3 is CSASLGTNYNEQFF. DNA of the CDR3: TGCAGTGCTAGTCTCGGGACTAACTACAATGAGCAGTTCTTC.